The source of this T cell receptor (beta chain) is a study of T cells in Graves' hyperthyroidism and ophthalmopathy. RNA transcripts were the template for amplifying TCR beta CDR3 regions. The HTBI primer set served for first-round RT-PCR of the TCR CDR3. TCRdb itself ran the multiplex PCR reads through MiXCR, one entry per CDR3 protein. This table has roughly 400,000 distinct CDR3 sequences, roughly 25% appearing once. Findings and limits, study-wide: Ophthalmopathy, which appeared later, was predicted by the model a median approximately six months before onset.

On this clonotype itself: The antigen is not known.

The authors deemed Graves' hyperthyroidism stable absent ophthalmopathy progression within 18 months. Patients between 18 and 65 years old had hyperthyroidism, newly diagnosed and lasting under 2 months. CDR1 and CDR2 from the germline V gene are KGHDR and SFDVKD. The CDR3 runs 14 residues. V lost 5 bases and J 4 bases, leaving 11 bases between the germline ends. The TCR originated in a man aged 50 or older with Graves' hyperthyroidism. Sequencing was performed on blood. The chain links TRBV24-1 to TRBJ1-5; D not resolved. Here the CDR3 DNA reads TGTGCCACCAGTGCGGGCGGACCTAATCAGCCCCAGCATTTT. Translation gives CATSAGGPNQPQHF.